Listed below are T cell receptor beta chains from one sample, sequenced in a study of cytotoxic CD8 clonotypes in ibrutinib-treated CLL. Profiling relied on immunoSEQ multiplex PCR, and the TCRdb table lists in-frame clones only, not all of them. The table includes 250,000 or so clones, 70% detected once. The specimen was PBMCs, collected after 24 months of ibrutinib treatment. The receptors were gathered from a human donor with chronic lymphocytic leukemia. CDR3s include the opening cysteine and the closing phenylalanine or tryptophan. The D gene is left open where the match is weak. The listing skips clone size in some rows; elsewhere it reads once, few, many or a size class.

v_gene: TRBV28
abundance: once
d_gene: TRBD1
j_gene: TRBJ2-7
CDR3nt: TGTGCCAGCAGTTTAAGGACAGGGGGCGAGGACTACGAGCAGTACTTC
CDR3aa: CASSLRTGGEDYEQYF

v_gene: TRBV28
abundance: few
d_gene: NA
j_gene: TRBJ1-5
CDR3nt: TGTGCCAGCAGGCTAAGCATTGACGAACAGCATTTT
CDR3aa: CASRLSIDEQHF

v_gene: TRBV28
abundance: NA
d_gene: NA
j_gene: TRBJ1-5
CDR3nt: TGTGCCAGCAGCCCCCCGAATCAGCCCCAGCATTTT
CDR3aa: CASSPPNQPQHF

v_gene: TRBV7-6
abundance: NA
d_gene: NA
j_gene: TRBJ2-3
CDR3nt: TGTGCCAGCAGCTTCGGGAGTACAGATACGCAGTATTTT
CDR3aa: CASSFGSTDTQYF

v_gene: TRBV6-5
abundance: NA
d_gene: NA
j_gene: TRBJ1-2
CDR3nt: TGTGCCCGTACGAGAAGATTGAACACCTTC
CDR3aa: CARTRRLNTF

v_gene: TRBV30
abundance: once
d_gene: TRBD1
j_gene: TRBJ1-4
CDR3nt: TGTGCCTGGAGTGTACTCGGACAGGGGGAGGAAAAACTGTTTTTT
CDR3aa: CAWSVLGQGEEKLFF

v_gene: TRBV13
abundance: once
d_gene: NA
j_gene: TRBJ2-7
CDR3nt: TGTGCCAGCAGCTTAGGCGAAGTTGAGTACGAGCAGTACTTC
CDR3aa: CASSLGEVEYEQYF

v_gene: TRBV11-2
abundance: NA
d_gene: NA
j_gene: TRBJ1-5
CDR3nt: TGTGCCAGCAGCTTAGATGGACTCGACTATCAGCCCCAGCATTTT
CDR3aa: CASSLDGLDYQPQHF

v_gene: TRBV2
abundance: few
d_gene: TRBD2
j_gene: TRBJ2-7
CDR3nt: TGTGCCAGCAGTGATGGACTAGCGGGAGGCCGCTACTTC
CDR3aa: CASSDGLAGGRYF

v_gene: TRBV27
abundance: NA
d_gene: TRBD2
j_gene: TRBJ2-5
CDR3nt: TGTGCCAGCAGTTTATCGAGAGCGGGAGGGCCCTGGGAGACCCAGTACTTC
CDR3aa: CASSLSRAGGPWETQYF

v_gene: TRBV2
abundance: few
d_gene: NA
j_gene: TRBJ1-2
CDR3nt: TGTGCCAGCAGTGAAGGGGAACAGTTCTATGGCTACACCTTC
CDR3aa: CASSEGEQFYGYTF

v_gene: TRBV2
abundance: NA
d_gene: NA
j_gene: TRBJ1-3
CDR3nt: TGTGCCAGCAGTGTTTGGTTTTCGGACACCATATATTTT
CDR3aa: CASSVWFSDTIYF

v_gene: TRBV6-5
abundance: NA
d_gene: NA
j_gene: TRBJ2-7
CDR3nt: TGTGCCAGCAGTAAAGAGGGGGGTTGGAGCGAGCAGTACTTC
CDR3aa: CASSKEGGWSEQYF

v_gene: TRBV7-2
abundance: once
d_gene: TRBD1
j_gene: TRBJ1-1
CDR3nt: TGTGCCAGCAGCTTCAGGGACAGGGGATTCGCTGAAGCTTTCTTT
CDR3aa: CASSFRDRGFAEAFF

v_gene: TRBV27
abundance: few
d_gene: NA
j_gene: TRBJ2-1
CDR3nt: TGTGCCAGCAGTCTATACCTAGGGGCCTACAATGAGCAGTTCTTC
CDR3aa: CASSLYLGAYNEQFF

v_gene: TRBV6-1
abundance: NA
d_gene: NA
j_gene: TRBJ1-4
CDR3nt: TGTGCCAGCAGTGAGGGGGGCAAGCGGGAAAAACTGTTTTTT
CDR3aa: CASSEGGKREKLFF

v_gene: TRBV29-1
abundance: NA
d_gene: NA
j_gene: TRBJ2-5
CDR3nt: TGCAGCGTTGAAACGTTGGGATCCTTGACCCAGTACTTC
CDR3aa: CSVETLGSLTQYF

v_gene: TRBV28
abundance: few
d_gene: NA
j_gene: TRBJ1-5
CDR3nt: TGTGCCAGCAGCAGTGGGCAGCCCCAGCATTTT
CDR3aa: CASSSGQPQHF

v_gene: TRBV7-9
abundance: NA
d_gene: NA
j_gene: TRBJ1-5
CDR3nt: TGTGCCAGCAGCTTCGGGCAGGGTGGCAATCAGCCCCAGCATTTT
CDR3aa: CASSFGQGGNQPQHF

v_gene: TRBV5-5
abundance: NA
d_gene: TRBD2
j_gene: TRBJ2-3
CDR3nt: TGTGCCAGCAGCTTCGGGACTAGCGGGAGAGCAGATACGCAGTATTTT
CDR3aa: CASSFGTSGRADTQYF

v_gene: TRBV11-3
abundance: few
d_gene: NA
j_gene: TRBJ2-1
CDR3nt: TGTGCCAGCAGCTTAGATGGAAGCGGTGAGCAGTTCTTC
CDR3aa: CASSLDGSGEQFF

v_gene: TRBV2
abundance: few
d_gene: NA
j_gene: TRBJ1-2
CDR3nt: TGTGCCAGCAGTGTCAGGGAGAGTCATGGCTACACCTTC
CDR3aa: CASSVRESHGYTF

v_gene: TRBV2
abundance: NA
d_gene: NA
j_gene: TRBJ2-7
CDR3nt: TGTGCCAGCAGTGAAGGCCTTGGGTTCTACGAGCAGTACTTC
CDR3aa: CASSEGLGFYEQYF

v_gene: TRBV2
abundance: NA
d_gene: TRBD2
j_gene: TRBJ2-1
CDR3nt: TGTGCCAGCAGGGGCGGGGGAATCGAATACAATGAGCAGTTCTTC
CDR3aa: CASRGGGIEYNEQFF

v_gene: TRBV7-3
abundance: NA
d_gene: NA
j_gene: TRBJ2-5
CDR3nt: TGTGCCAGCAGCTTAACCACAAACGCCGGGGAGACCCAGTACTTC
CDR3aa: CASSLTTNAGETQYF

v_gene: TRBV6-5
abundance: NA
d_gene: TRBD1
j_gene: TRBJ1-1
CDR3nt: TGTGCCAGCAGTTACCCCGGGACAGGCAACACTGAAGCTTTCTTT
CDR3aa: CASSYPGTGNTEAFF

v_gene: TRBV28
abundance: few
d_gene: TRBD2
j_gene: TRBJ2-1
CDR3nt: TGTGCCAGCAGTTTAACTAGCGTCTACAATGAGCAGTTCTTC
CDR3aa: CASSLTSVYNEQFF

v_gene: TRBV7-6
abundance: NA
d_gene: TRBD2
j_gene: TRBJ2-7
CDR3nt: TGTGCCAGCAGCTTAGGGTCCGGGACTAGCGCCTACTACGAGCAGTACTTC
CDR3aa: CASSLGSGTSAYYEQYF

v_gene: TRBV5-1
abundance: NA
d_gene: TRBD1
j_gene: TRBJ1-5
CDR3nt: TGCGCCAGCAGCCCCGGGACAGGGTTCAATCAGCCCCAGCATTTT
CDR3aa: CASSPGTGFNQPQHF

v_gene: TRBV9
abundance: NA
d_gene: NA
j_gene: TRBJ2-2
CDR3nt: TGTGCCAGCAGCGACGGGGCGACCACCGGGGAGCTGTTTTTT
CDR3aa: CASSDGATTGELFF

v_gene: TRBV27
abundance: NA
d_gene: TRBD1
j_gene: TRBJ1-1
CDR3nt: TGTGCCAGCAACGGACAGGGGGGTCGAGCTTTCTTT
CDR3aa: CASNGQGGRAFF

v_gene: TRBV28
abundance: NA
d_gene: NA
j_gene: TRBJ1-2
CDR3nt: TGTGCCACCCGGGGGGTGGCCCTCTATGGCTACACCTTC
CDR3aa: CATRGVALYGYTF

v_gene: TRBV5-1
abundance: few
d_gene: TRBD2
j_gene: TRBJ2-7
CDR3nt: TGCGCCAGCAGCTTGGAACTAGCGGCAAGCTCCTACGAGCAGTACTTC
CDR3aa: CASSLELAASSYEQYF

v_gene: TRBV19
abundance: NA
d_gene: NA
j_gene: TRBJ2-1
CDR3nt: TGTGCCACAGACACTCCCTCCTACAATGAGCAGTTCTTC
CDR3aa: CATDTPSYNEQFF

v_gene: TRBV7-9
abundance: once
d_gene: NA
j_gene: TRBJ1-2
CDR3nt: TGTGCCAGCACCCCGCAAGGCGAGGGTTACACCTTC
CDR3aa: CASTPQGEGYTF

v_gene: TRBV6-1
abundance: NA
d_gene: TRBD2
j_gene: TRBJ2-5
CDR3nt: TGTGCCAGCAGTGCTCGAGGACTAGCGCTTTATGGGGAGACCCAGTACTTC
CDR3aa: CASSARGLALYGETQYF

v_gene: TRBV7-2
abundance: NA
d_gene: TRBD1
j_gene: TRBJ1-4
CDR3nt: TGTGCCAGCAGCTTAGCTGACAGGGGCTTTGGAGAAAAACTGTTTTTT
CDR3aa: CASSLADRGFGEKLFF

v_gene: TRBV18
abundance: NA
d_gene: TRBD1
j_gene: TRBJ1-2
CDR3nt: TGTGCCAGCTCCCAAGAGGACAGGGGGAATTATGGCTACACCTTC
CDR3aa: CASSQEDRGNYGYTF

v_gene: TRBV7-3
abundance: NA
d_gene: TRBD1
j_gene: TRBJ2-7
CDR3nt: TGTGCCAGCAGCCACGGACAGGGCCGCTACGAGCAGTACTTC
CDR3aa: CASSHGQGRYEQYF

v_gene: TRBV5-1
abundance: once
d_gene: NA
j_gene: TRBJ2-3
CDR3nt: TGCGCCAGCAGCTTGAATGGTGCAGGGACAGATACGCAGTATTTT
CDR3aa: CASSLNGAGTDTQYF

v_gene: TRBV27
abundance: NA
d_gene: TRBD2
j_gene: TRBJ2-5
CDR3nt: TGTGCCAGCAGTTTATCGATTGTTTCCAGCGGGATGGAAGAGACCCAGTACTTC
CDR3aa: CASSLSIVSSGMEETQYF

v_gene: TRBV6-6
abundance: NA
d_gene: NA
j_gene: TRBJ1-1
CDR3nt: TGTGCCAGCAGTTCAGCCCCTGGGGCTGAAGCTTTCTTT
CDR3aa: CASSSAPGAEAFF

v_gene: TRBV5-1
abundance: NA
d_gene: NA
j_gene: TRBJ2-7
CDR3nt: TGCGCCAGCAGCTTGGCCGGGACATATATGGGCGAGCAGTACTTC
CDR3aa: CASSLAGTYMGEQYF

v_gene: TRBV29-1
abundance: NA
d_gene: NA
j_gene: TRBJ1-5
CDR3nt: TGCAGCGTTAGCGGAGGGAGTGGGGGCAATCAGCCCCAGCATTTT
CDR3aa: CSVSGGSGGNQPQHF

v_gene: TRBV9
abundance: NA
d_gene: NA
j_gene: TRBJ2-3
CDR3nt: TGTGCCAGCAGCACCATGGGCGGGTGGACTAGCACAGATACGCAGTATTTT
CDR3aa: CASSTMGGWTSTDTQYF

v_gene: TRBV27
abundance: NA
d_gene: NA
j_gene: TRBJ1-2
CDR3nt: TGTGCCAGCAGTCCCTTACAGGGTGATGGCTACACCTTC
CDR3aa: CASSPLQGDGYTF

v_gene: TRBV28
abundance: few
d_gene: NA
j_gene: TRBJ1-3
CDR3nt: TGTGCCAGCAGCCCGACCACCCCTGGAAACACCATATATTTT
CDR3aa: CASSPTTPGNTIYF

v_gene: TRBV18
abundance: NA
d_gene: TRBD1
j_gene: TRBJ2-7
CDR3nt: TGTGCCAGCTCACTCTACCGACAGGGGGACTACGAGCAGTACTTC
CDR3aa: CASSLYRQGDYEQYF

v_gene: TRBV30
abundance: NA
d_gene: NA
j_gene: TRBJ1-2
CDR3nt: TGTGCCTGGGCACGTGCAGGGCTTAACTATGGCTACACCTTC
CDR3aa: CAWARAGLNYGYTF

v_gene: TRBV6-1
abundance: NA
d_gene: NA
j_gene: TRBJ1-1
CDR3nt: TGTGCCAGCAGTGAAGCGCTTAAATCTAACACTGAAGCTTTCTTT
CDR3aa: CASSEALKSNTEAFF

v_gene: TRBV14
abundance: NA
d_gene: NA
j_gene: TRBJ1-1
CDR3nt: TGTGCCAGCAGCCTGGGGAGTCCCAAAGCTTTCTTT
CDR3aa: CASSLGSPKAFF

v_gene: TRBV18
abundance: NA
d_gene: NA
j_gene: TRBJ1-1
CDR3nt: TGTGCCAGCTCAAGGACAGATACTGAAGCTTTCTTT
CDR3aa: CASSRTDTEAFF

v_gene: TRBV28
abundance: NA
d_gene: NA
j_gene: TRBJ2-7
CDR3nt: TGTGCCAGCAGCCCCCCGGGTTACGAGCAGTACTTC
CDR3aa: CASSPPGYEQYF

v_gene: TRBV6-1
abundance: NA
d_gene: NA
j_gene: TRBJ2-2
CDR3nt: TGTGCCTATGGAGGGGATTACACCGGGGAGCTGTTTTTT
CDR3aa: CAYGGDYTGELFF

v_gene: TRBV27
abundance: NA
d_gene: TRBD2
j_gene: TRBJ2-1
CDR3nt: TGTGCCAGCAGCTCCCGGACTAGCGGGAGTACTGAGCAGTTCTTC
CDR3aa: CASSSRTSGSTEQFF

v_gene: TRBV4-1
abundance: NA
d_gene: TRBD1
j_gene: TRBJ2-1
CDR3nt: TGCGCCAGCAGCCAAGAATGGACAGGGGTTGCCGATGAGCAGTTCTTC
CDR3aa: CASSQEWTGVADEQFF

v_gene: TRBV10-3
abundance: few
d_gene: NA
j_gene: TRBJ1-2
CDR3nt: TGTGCCATCAGTGAGTCTGGGACACCTTATGGCTACACCTTC
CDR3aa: CAISESGTPYGYTF

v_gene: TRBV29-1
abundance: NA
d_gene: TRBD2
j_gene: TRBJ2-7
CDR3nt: TGCAGCGCTCGGTCCGGGGCTAGCGGGTCCTACGAGCAGTACTTC
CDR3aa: CSARSGASGSYEQYF

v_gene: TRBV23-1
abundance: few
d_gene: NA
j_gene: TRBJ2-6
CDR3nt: TGCGCCAGCAGTCAATCCACCTCTGGGGCCAACGTCCTGACTTTC
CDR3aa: CASSQSTSGANVLTF